This T cell receptor (beta chain) came from a study of cytomegalovirus exposure and HLA in healthy donors. Overall study findings and caveats: Productive status was seen about 90% or about 30% of the time for most TCR beta V segments in an earlier analysis. Most likely, a cluster of highly shared sequence variants arose as a sequencing artifact. While the bulk of TCR sequences proved rare, some public TCRs turned up in many donors.

This CDR3 contains 16 residues. The ends lost 4 bases at V and 12 bases at J; junction bases unmatched: 12. Germline loops: CDR1 SGHAT, CDR2 FQNNGV. The sample holds one count of this clone. The antigen remains undetermined. It was with 60 Vbeta and 13 Jbeta primers that the PCR ran. The method was immunoSEQ multiplex PCR; TCRdb's version includes in-frame clones alone and lacks a portion of them. The sample carries fewer than 100,000 clones, about 80% recorded once. The rearrangement links TRBV11-2 to TRBJ2-6; 10 bases fit TRBD1. This sequence was found in a man aged 60 to 75 in good health and CMV-seropositive. Sample: PBMCs. CDR3 protein: CASSSYRDRGSAVLTF. The CDR3 DNA sequence: TGTGCCAGCAGCTCCTACCGGGACAGGGGCTCCGCCGTCCTGACTTTC.